This T cell receptor beta chain was captured by sequencing in a study of blood T cell repertoires in COVID-19. Study-wide background: Researchers got acute and convalescent COVID-19 samples from the United States, Italy and Spain. The cDNA or gDNA used as material had been derived from T cells, B-cell-depleted T cells, or PBMCs.

Authors' processing steps: Amplification of reference gene primers provided the estimated nucleated cell counts. Assay used: immunoSEQ multiplex PCR; TCRdb lists only in-frame clones, some missing. Clone size and the V and J calls come from that table; the DNA yielded D and trimming. The sample carries 250,000 to 300,000 clones, approximately 89% recorded once. This clone was seen only once. Other nucleotide sequences in the sample specify the same CDR3. Germline CDR1 and CDR2: KGHSH and LQKENI. This CDR3 contains 13 residues. V gave up 6 bases and J gave up 4 bases; unmatched junction bases: 3. The V call is TRBV18, the J call TRBJ1-3; 7 nucleotides line up with TRBD1. Material for sequencing was peripheral blood. The clonotype was recovered from a woman aged 60-75 years with acute or convalescent COVID-19. The CDR3 reads CASSSDRGNTIYF. In nucleotides, the CDR3 is TGTGCCAGCTCTTCGGACAGGGGAAACACCATATATTTT.